The rows below give T cell receptor beta chains drawn from one sample of a study of cytomegalovirus exposure and HLA in healthy donors. Profiled with immunoSEQ multiplex PCR; TCRdb holds only in-frame clones, not every one. The sample gives fewer than 150,000 clones, 55% to 75% of which show up once; approximately 8.2% is in the top ten. The sample comprised PBMCs. These receptors originate from a woman in her thirties or forties in good health and CMV-seropositive. CDR3s include the opening cysteine and the closing phenylalanine or tryptophan. The D gene is left open where the match is weak. Not every row has a clone size; where given, it reads once, few, many or a size class.

d_call: NA; clone_size: NA; v_call: TRBV6-5; j_call: TRBJ1-5; cdr3_nt: TGTGCCAGCAGTTCCAACAGGGACACCCCCCAGCATTTT; cdr3_aa: CASSSNRDTPQHF
d_call: NA; clone_size: NA; v_call: TRBV6-6; j_call: TRBJ1-6; cdr3_nt: TGTGCCAGCAGTTACTCCGGGGGGGATAATTCACCCCTCCACTTT; cdr3_aa: CASSYSGGDNSPLHF
d_call: TRBD1; clone_size: NA; v_call: TRBV5-4; j_call: TRBJ2-6; cdr3_nt: TGTGCCAGCAGCTCCTTCCCGGGACAGGGCCCCGGGGCCAACGTCCTGACTTTC; cdr3_aa: CASSSFPGQGPGANVLTF
d_call: NA; clone_size: few; v_call: TRBV2; j_call: TRBJ1-1; cdr3_nt: TGTGCCAGCACCGGAAGGGGCACGAGGAACACTGAAGCTTTCTTT; cdr3_aa: CASTGRGTRNTEAFF
d_call: TRBD1; clone_size: NA; v_call: TRBV7-6; j_call: TRBJ2-2; cdr3_nt: TGTGCCAGCAGCTTACGTCCACAGGGGATGAACACCGGGGAGCTGTTTTTT; cdr3_aa: CASSLRPQGMNTGELFF
d_call: TRBD1; clone_size: few; v_call: TRBV2; j_call: TRBJ2-3; cdr3_nt: TGTGCCAGCAGCGAGGGACAGGGCGGATCAGATACGCAGTATTTT; cdr3_aa: CASSEGQGGSDTQYF
d_call: TRBD1; clone_size: NA; v_call: TRBV6-5; j_call: TRBJ1-2; cdr3_nt: TGTGCCAGCAGTCCCGGACAGGGACAATATGGCTACACCTTC; cdr3_aa: CASSPGQGQYGYTF
d_call: NA; clone_size: NA; v_call: TRBV21-1; j_call: TRBJ2-1; cdr3_nt: TGTGCCAGCAGCAAGGCCTCTAGCGGGGGGCCCTCCTACAATGAGCAGTTCTTC; cdr3_aa: CASSKASSGGPSYNEQFF
d_call: NA; clone_size: few; v_call: TRBV5-6; j_call: TRBJ2-1; cdr3_nt: TGTGCCAGCAGCTTGGGAGGGACAGAGCAGTTCTTC; cdr3_aa: CASSLGGTEQFF
d_call: TRBD1; clone_size: few; v_call: TRBV5-4; j_call: TRBJ2-7; cdr3_nt: TGTGCCAGCAGCCGGGATCGGGACAGGGGAACCTACGAGCAGTACTTC; cdr3_aa: CASSRDRDRGTYEQYF
d_call: TRBD1; clone_size: NA; v_call: TRBV7-2; j_call: TRBJ1-2; cdr3_nt: TGTGCCAGCAGCCTCACCGGACAGGGGACGCGGGTCGACTATGGCTACACCTTC; cdr3_aa: CASSLTGQGTRVDYGYTF
d_call: NA; clone_size: NA; v_call: TRBV14; j_call: TRBJ1-6; cdr3_nt: TGTGCCAGCAGCCAAGATGGCAGGGGCGGTAATTCACCCCTCCACTTT; cdr3_aa: CASSQDGRGGNSPLHF
d_call: NA; clone_size: NA; v_call: TRBV6-4; j_call: TRBJ1-2; cdr3_nt: TGTGCCAGCAGTGGTGGCATGTATGGCTACACCTTC; cdr3_aa: CASSGGMYGYTF
d_call: NA; clone_size: few; v_call: TRBV6-5; j_call: TRBJ1-4; cdr3_nt: TGTGCCAGCAGCCCCGGACAGTCCGGAAATGAAAAACTGTTTTTT; cdr3_aa: CASSPGQSGNEKLFF
d_call: TRBD1; clone_size: NA; v_call: TRBV4-3; j_call: TRBJ1-3; cdr3_nt: TGCGCCAGCAGCCAAGATATTGGGACAGGGGGAGTGTCTGGAAACACCATATATTTT; cdr3_aa: CASSQDIGTGGVSGNTIYF
d_call: TRBD1; clone_size: NA; v_call: TRBV27; j_call: TRBJ2-1; cdr3_nt: TGTGCCAGCAGTCCTCGGACAGGGTATGGGTACGAGCAGTTCTTC; cdr3_aa: CASSPRTGYGYEQFF
d_call: NA; clone_size: NA; v_call: TRBV18; j_call: TRBJ2-2; cdr3_nt: TGTGCCAGCTCACCACTTACTACCGGAGGCGGGGAGCTGTTTTTT; cdr3_aa: CASSPLTTGGGELFF
d_call: NA; clone_size: once; v_call: TRBV19; j_call: TRBJ1-2; cdr3_nt: TGTGCCAGTAGTGGGGCAAGGGGCTATGGCTACACCTTC; cdr3_aa: CASSGARGYGYTF
d_call: NA; clone_size: NA; v_call: TRBV7-2; j_call: TRBJ2-3; cdr3_nt: TGTGCCAGCAGCTTATACCCCCATCAGGATACGCAGTATTTT; cdr3_aa: CASSLYPHQDTQYF
d_call: TRBD1; clone_size: NA; v_call: TRBV10-2; j_call: TRBJ2-5; cdr3_nt: TGCGCCAGCAGTGACCCCAGACAGGGAAGAGAGACCCAGTACTTC; cdr3_aa: CASSDPRQGRETQYF
d_call: NA; clone_size: NA; v_call: TRBV2; j_call: TRBJ2-1; cdr3_nt: TGTGCCAGCAGGTATTACAATGAGCAGTTCTTC; cdr3_aa: CASRYYNEQFF
d_call: NA; clone_size: few; v_call: TRBV18; j_call: TRBJ1-1; cdr3_nt: TGTGCCAGCTCACCAGGTCACACGAACACTGAAGCTTTCTTT; cdr3_aa: CASSPGHTNTEAFF
d_call: NA; clone_size: NA; v_call: TRBV7-2; j_call: TRBJ2-2; cdr3_nt: TGTGCCAGCAGAGGTAGTATAGCGGCCGGGGAGCTGTTTTTT; cdr3_aa: CASRGSIAAGELFF
d_call: NA; clone_size: NA; v_call: TRBV7-8; j_call: TRBJ1-5; cdr3_nt: TGTGCCAGCAGCTCTGCTAGAGGCAATCAGCCCCAGCATTTT; cdr3_aa: CASSSARGNQPQHF
d_call: TRBD1; clone_size: NA; v_call: TRBV7-2; j_call: TRBJ1-1; cdr3_nt: TGTGCCAGCAGTGTAATTACAACCTTTAACAGGGGGCGCCTCTTT; cdr3_aa: CASSVITTFNRGRLF
d_call: TRBD2; clone_size: NA; v_call: TRBV2; j_call: TRBJ2-3; cdr3_nt: TGTGCCAGCATGCTAGCGGGGGGGCCTTACACAGATACGCAGTATTTT; cdr3_aa: CASMLAGGPYTDTQYF
d_call: NA; clone_size: few; v_call: TRBV5-6; j_call: TRBJ1-1; cdr3_nt: TGTGCCAGCAGCGGGGGCGTGGGCACTGAAGCTTTCTTT; cdr3_aa: CASSGGVGTEAFF
d_call: NA; clone_size: NA; v_call: TRBV4-3; j_call: TRBJ2-7; cdr3_nt: TGCGCCAGCAGCCAAGATCAGGGTTACGAGCAGTACTTC; cdr3_aa: CASSQDQGYEQYF
d_call: TRBD1; clone_size: NA; v_call: TRBV7-2; j_call: TRBJ1-1; cdr3_nt: TGTGCCAGCAGCAGGACAGGTGCTGAAGCTTTCTTT; cdr3_aa: CASSRTGAEAFF
d_call: NA; clone_size: NA; v_call: TRBV5-1; j_call: TRBJ1-4; cdr3_nt: TGCGCCAGCAGCTTGGGGCTTTCTGGAACTAATGAAAAACTGTTTTTT; cdr3_aa: CASSLGLSGTNEKLFF
d_call: TRBD1; clone_size: few; v_call: TRBV5-1; j_call: TRBJ1-1; cdr3_nt: TGCGCCAGCAGCTTCCCGGGACAGGGGCCTGAAGCTTTCTTT; cdr3_aa: CASSFPGQGPEAFF
d_call: TRBD1; clone_size: NA; v_call: TRBV5-1; j_call: TRBJ1-1; cdr3_nt: TGCGCCAGCAGCTCGACAGGGCCCGACACTGAAGCTTTCTTT; cdr3_aa: CASSSTGPDTEAFF
d_call: NA; clone_size: few; v_call: TRBV9; j_call: TRBJ2-2; cdr3_nt: TGTGCCAGCAGCGGGGGGGACACCGGGGAGCTGTTTTTT; cdr3_aa: CASSGGDTGELFF
d_call: NA; clone_size: NA; v_call: TRBV5-1; j_call: TRBJ2-5; cdr3_nt: TGCGCCAGCAGCTTGGGACAGCAGACCCAGTACTTC; cdr3_aa: CASSLGQQTQYF
d_call: TRBD2; clone_size: NA; v_call: TRBV14; j_call: TRBJ2-1; cdr3_nt: TGTGCCAGCAGCCTTGGCGGGGGGAGGTCCTACAATGAGCAGTTCTTC; cdr3_aa: CASSLGGGRSYNEQFF
d_call: NA; clone_size: few; v_call: TRBV9; j_call: TRBJ2-2; cdr3_nt: TGTGCCAGCAGCGTAAGCACAGGGCACACCGGGGAGCTGTTTTTT; cdr3_aa: CASSVSTGHTGELFF